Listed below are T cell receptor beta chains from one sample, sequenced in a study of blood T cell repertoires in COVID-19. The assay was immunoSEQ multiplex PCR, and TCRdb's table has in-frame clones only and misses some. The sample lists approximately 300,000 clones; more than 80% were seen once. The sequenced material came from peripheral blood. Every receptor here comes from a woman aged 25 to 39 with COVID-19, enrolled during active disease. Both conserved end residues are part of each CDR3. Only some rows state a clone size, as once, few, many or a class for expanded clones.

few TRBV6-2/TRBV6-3 CASSLADGYTF
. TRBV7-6 CASSHGAAGERSLHEQYF
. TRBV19 CASSWDLWGGQPQHF
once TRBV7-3 CASSLTSDTDTQYF
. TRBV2 CASSLSPTDSGNTIYF
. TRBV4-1 CASSQAFQRDHPYEQYF
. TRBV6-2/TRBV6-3 CASSYWAGLTGELFF
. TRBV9 CASSGQGETEAFF
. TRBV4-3 CASSQSTGRFDTEAFF
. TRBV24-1 CASGTGGLNAETQYF
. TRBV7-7 CASSLTTRSYEQYF
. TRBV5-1 CASSLEAGSSPDEQFF
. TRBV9 CASSGLAGGYNEQFF
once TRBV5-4 CASSYPTGGHTEAFF
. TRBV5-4 CASSLGPRPGNTEAFF
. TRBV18 CASSPLASGRRDTQYF
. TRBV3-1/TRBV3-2 CASSQEPGKAFF
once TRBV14 CASSQYRVEQFF
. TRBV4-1 CASSPLRGTGELFF
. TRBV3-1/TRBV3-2 CASSQRSYNEQFF
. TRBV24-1 CATSVDRGDTQYF
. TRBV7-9 CASSLAGADNQPQHF
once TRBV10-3 CASGTANYEQYF
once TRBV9 CASSRSSTDTQYF
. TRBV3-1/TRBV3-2 CASSLLLAGEGTDTQYF
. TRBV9 CASSVVAGVGYEQYF
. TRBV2 CASRAPGGAYEQYF
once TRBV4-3 CASSRDLTAYYEQYF
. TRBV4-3 CASSRLSGPSEIQFF
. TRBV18 CASSPGRAGEQYF
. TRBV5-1 CASSPLRQGIGTYEQYF
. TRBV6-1 CASGDRAGNTEAFF
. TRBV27 CASRLAGGQVYEQYF
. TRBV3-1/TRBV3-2 CASSTTPGVTEAFF
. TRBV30 CAWSVLAGGFEQYF
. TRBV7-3 CASSPGHKETQYF
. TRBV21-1 CASEISGRNTEAFF
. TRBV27 CASSLGLASSYEQYF
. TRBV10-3 CAISEALQANTEAFF
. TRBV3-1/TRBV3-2 CASSPTGPVNLHF
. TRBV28 CASSATSAEQFF
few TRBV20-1 CSASGASGSYEQYF
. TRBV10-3 CAIAGQVDLNEQFF
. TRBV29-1 CSVVRGTGNEQFF
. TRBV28 CASSLTENTEAFF
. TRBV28 CASSFRLVSGETQYF